The 18 T cell receptor beta chains below come from one sample, sequenced in a study of control samples from healthy donors and cancer patients. TCRdb keeps only in-frame clones here, not all; method: immunoSEQ multiplex PCR. The table records 200,000 or so clones, 90% to 95% of them present only once. Sequencing was carried out using blood. The receptors stem from a man aged 45 to 65 in good health.

The V call is TRBV19, the J call TRBJ2-7, with D perhaps matching TRBD2 (7 bases). Between the trimmed V and J ends, which lost 10 bases and 2 bases, there was a span of 15 bases. Germline V CDR1 and CDR2: LNHDA, SQIVND (reference sequence). CDR3 length: 13 amino acids. The CDR3 nucleotides read TGTGCCAAAGGGGGGGGAAGGCCCTACGAGCAGTACGTC. It translates to CAKGGGRPYEQYV.

In the case of this clone: Other DNA sequences in the same sample also yield this CDR3. The DNA of the CDR3 is TGTGCCAGCAGCGTACTGAGGGACACTGAAGCTTTCTTT. Translating it yields CASSVLRDTEAFF. This chain links TRBV9 with TRBJ1-1; D remains ambiguous. The CDR3 loop spans 13 amino acids. Germline CDR1 is SGDLS and CDR2 is YYNGEE. The V end was cut by 1 base, the J end by 3 bases, with 7 bases between.

The chain joins TRBV3-1 (or the pseudogene TRBV3-2) to TRBJ2-3, with D perhaps TRBD1 or TRBD2 (7 bases each). Trimming pared 4 bases from V and 0 bases from J, leaving 20 bases between. The V gene's germline CDR1 is LGHDT and CDR2 YNNKEL (reference sequence). This CDR3 has 18 residues. As DNA, the CDR3 is TGTGCCAGCAGCCCTCCTGGGGCAGGGGGGGTTAGCACAGATACGCAGTATTTT. Encoded protein: CASSPPGAGGVSTDTQYF.

The V call is TRBV10-3, the J call TRBJ2-1; D gene uncertain. Germline CDR1 and CDR2: ENHRY and SYGVKD. The V end was cut by 4 bases, the J end by 7 bases, with 14 bases between. The CDR3 covers 14 residues. The CDR3 DNA follows: TGTGCCATCAGTGGAACTTTCAGGCTTAATGAGCAGTTCTTC. Protein sequence: CAISGTFRLNEQFF.

The chain has TRBV30 and TRBJ1-2; D is ambiguous. The CDR3 totals 13 residues. Trimming removed 5 bases at V and 2 bases at J, with 12 bases between. In germline, CDR1 is GTSNPN, CDR2 SVGIG (reference sequence). The CDR3 reads CAWGRDKNYGYTF. For the CDR3, the DNA is TGTGCCTGGGGGCGAGACAAGAACTATGGCTACACCTTC.

This clone showed up just once. The chain links TRBV11-2 to TRBJ1-3; D not resolved. V was clipped by 8 bases and J by 0 bases, with 8 bases between them. Germline-derived CDR1 and CDR2 are SGHAT and FQNNGV. This CDR3 spans 13 amino acids. Here the CDR3 DNA reads TGTGCCAGCCGGACGGGCTCTGGAAACACCATATATTTT. Encoded protein: CASRTGSGNTIYF.

Only a few counts were recorded for this clone. The chain uses TRBV5-1 and TRBJ2-4, with D possibly being TRBD1 (5 bases). Germline values: CDR1 SGHRS, CDR2 YFSETQ. Trimming stripped 0 bases from V and 8 bases from J, with 18 bases between. There are 16 residues in the CDR3. The CDR3 DNA follows: TGCGCCAGCAGCTTGGTAGGCCAGGGTGGGTTCGACATTCAGTACTTC. Amino acids: CASSLVGQGGFDIQYF.

The rearrangement joins TRBV3-1 (or the pseudogene TRBV3-2) to TRBJ2-3; 8 bases are a match to TRBD2. This CDR3 has 16 amino acids. Germline CDR1 LGHDT, CDR2 YNNKEL (reference sequence). The trim removed 4 bases at V and 0 bases at J, leaving 6 bases unmatched. CDR3 nucleotide sequence: TGTGCCAGCAGCCCGTCTAGCGGGCTTAGCACAGATACGCAGTATTTT. This codes for CASSPSSGLSTDTQYF.

The chain couples TRBV6-5 to TRBJ2-3, with D possibly TRBD1 on 5 matching bases. Trimming took off 6 bases at V and 4 bases at J, with 11 bases between the two ends. CDR1 and CDR2 from the germline V gene are MNHEY and SVGAGI. The CDR3 has 13 amino acids. The CDR3 DNA sequence: TGTGCCAGCAGGGACAATTTCGCAGATACGCAGTATTTT. Its protein product is CASRDNFADTQYF.

This clone has a single count. J is TRBJ1-6 and V is TRBV19; D not resolved. The ends were cut back, 5 bases at V and 7 bases at J, with 18 bases in the middle. The CDR3 contains 16 residues. Germline V gene data show CDR1 as LNHDA and CDR2 as SQIVND (reference sequence). The CDR3 region is CASSWTPTAPNSPLHF. CDR3 in DNA: TGTGCCAGTAGTTGGACTCCTACCGCGCCAAATTCACCCCTCCACTTT.

V usage is TRBV28 and J usage is TRBJ1-4, with TRBD1 identical over 12 bases. The CDR3 runs to 18 residues. Losses at the gene ends were 2 bases for V and 4 bases for J; bases not matched to a gene: 8. Germline CDR1 MDHEN, CDR2 SYDVKM. CDR3 protein: CASSLTGQGAFGNEKLFF. Here the CDR3 DNA reads TGTGCCAGCAGTTTAACGGGACAGGGGGCGTTCGGTAATGAAAAACTGTTTTTT.

The chain employs TRBV24-1 and TRBJ2-1, with D tentatively TRBD1 (5 bases). The CDR3 covers 15 residues. Trimming left V 5 bases short and J 5 bases short, with 15 bases between. Per germline, CDR1 KGHDR and CDR2 SFDVKD. The CDR3 protein is CATSAGRAGNNEQFF. CDR3 DNA: TGTGCCACCAGTGCGGGTCGGGCAGGGAACAATGAGCAGTTCTTC.

The V gene is TRBV20-1, the J gene TRBJ2-2; D is unclear. Germline lookup yields CDR1 DFQATT and CDR2 SNEGSKA (reference sequence). The CDR3 covers 14 residues. V was shortened by 3 bases and J by 9 bases, with 17 bases between the two germline ends. CDR3 protein: CSASVVSSTRELFF. Here the CDR3 DNA reads TGCAGTGCTAGTGTGGTCAGCTCTACCCGGGAGCTGTTTTTT.

Of note for this clone: Other DNA sequences from this sample encode an identical CDR3 as well. CDR3 residues: CASSLTGDSGNTIYF. DNA for the CDR3: TGCGCCAGCAGCCTGACGGGCGACTCTGGAAACACCATATATTTT. The V call is TRBV5-1, the J call TRBJ1-3; no definite D call. CDR1 and CDR2 from the germline V gene are SGHRS and YFSETQ. V was shortened by 4 bases and J by 0 bases, with 11 bases between the two germline ends. The CDR3 is 15 residues long.

The chain employs TRBV30 and TRBJ1-1; D uncertain. Per germline, CDR1 GTSNPN and CDR2 SVGIG (reference sequence). V shed 2 bases and J shed 1 base, with 8 bases lying between them. The length of the CDR3 is 13 residues. CDR3 amino acids: CAWSQRGNTEAFF. DNA of the CDR3: TGTGCCTGGAGTCAGCGGGGGAACACTGAAGCTTTCTTT. Full variable domain (remainder filled in from reference TRBV30 and TRBJ1-1): SQTIHQWPATLVQPVGSPLSLECTVEGTSNPNLYWYRQAAGRGLQLLFYSVGIGQISSEVPQNLSASRPQDRQFILSSKKLLLSDSGFYLCAWSQRGNTEAFFGQGTRLTVV.

V gene TRBV2 combines with J gene TRBJ2-3; 9 bases align to TRBD2. This CDR3 has 14 residues. The V gene end was trimmed by 7 bases and the J gene end by 3 bases; junction bases not matched to a gene: 5. The V gene's germline CDR1 is SNHLY and CDR2 FYNNEI. The CDR3 DNA reads TGTGCCAGCATACGAGCGGGGGGTACAGATACGCAGTATTTT. This sequence encodes CASIRAGGTDTQYF. Combining the CDR3 with reference TRBV2 and TRBJ2-3 gives the whole variable domain EPEVTQTPSHQVTQMGQEVILRCVPISNHLYFYWYRQILGQKVEFLVSFYNNEISEKSEIFDDQFSVERPDGSNFTLKIRSTKLEDSAMYFCASIRAGGTDTQYFGPGTRLTVL.

This clone was counted only a few times. The J gene is TRBJ2-5, the V gene TRBV5-1; D tentatively reads TRBD1 or TRBD2 (5 bases each). The ends were cut back, 4 bases at V and 4 bases at J, with 17 bases in the middle. The germline gives CDR1 SGHRS, CDR2 YFSETQ. The CDR3 totals 15 residues. The CDR3 DNA is TGCGCCAGCAGCCCCCGAGGGGCAAGTCCAGAGACCCAGTACTTC. Protein: CASSPRGASPETQYF. Supplemented by reference TRBV5-1 and TRBJ2-5, the full variable domain reads KAGVTQTPRYLIKTRGQQVTLSCSPISGHRSVSWYQQTPGQGLQFLFEYFSETQRNKGNFPGRFSGRQFSNSRSEMNVSTLELGDSALYLCASSPRGASPETQYFGPGTRLLVL.

CDR3 bases: TGTGCCAGCATCCTAGGGCTACAAGAGACCCAGTACTTC. It codes for CASILGLQETQYF. This chain links TRBV5-5 with TRBJ2-5; the D is unclear. Germline CDR1 and CDR2: SGHKS and YYEKEE (reference sequence). This CDR3 contains 13 residues. Trimming left V 6 bases short and J 2 bases short, with 11 bases between. Looking up the rest from reference TRBV5-5 and TRBJ2-5 gives the full variable domain: DAGVTQSPTHLIKTRGQQVTLRCSPISGHKSVSWYQQVLGQGPQFIFQYYEKEERGRGNFPDRFSARQFPNYSSELNVNALLLGDSALYLCASILGLQETQYFGPGTRLLVL.